This is a list of T cell receptor beta chains from one sample in a study of beta chain features in type 1 diabetes. The table came from immunoSEQ multiplex PCR; TCRdb's copy has only in-frame clones and leaves some out. Of 150,000 to 170,000 clones detected, 10% appear once; the ten largest clones hold around 0.5%. The sample taken for sequencing was central memory CD4+ T cells from blood. These receptors were obtained from a man younger than 45 with type 1 diabetes. CDR3s include the opening cysteine and the closing phenylalanine or tryptophan. The D gene is left open where the match is weak. Rows may omit the clone size; those that give it use once, few, many or a size class.

TRBD1	TRBJ1-1	.	TRBV14	CASSQGWTGLTEAFF	TGTGCCAGCAGCCAAGGGTGGACAGGCCTCACTGAAGCTTTCTTT
.	TRBJ2-2	few	TRBV28	CASSLWGAGELFF	TGTGCCAGCAGTTTGTGGGGGGCCGGGGAGCTGTTTTTT
TRBD1	TRBJ1-4	.	TRBV29-1	CSSQGANEKLFF	TGCAGCTCACAGGGGGCGAATGAAAAACTGTTTTTT
TRBD2	TRBJ2-5	few	TRBV5-1	CASSERDGSETQYF	TGCGCCAGCAGCGAGCGGGACGGTTCTGAGACCCAGTACTTC
TRBD2	TRBJ2-1	few	TRBV28	CASGGGYNEQFF	TGTGCCAGCGGGGGGGGTTACAATGAGCAGTTCTTC
.	TRBJ1-1	.	TRBV2	CASRGLSQILNTEAFF	TGTGCCAGCAGGGGACTCTCCCAGATCCTGAACACTGAAGCTTTCTTT
TRBD1	TRBJ1-5	.	TRBV6-1	CASQRTGTQPQHF	TGTGCCAGCCAGCGGACAGGGACTCAGCCCCAGCATTTT
.	TRBJ1-2	.	TRBV6-1	CASSEVGDTGYTF	TGTGCCAGCAGTGAAGTAGGGGACACCGGCTACACCTTC
.	TRBJ2-7	.	TRBV7-9	CASSLQGTYYEQYF	TGTGCCAGCAGCTTGCAGGGGACCTACTACGAGCAGTACTTC
TRBD1	TRBJ2-7	few	TRBV9	CASSLKTGQGVYEQYF	TGTGCCAGCAGCCTAAAGACGGGACAGGGGGTCTACGAGCAGTACTTC
.	TRBJ2-3	few	TRBV5-6	CASSEHGAQYF	TGTGCCAGCAGCGAGCATGGAGCGCAGTATTTT
TRBD1	TRBJ1-2	.	TRBV6-5	CASSYKTGNYGYTF	TGTGCCAGCAGTTACAAGACAGGGAACTATGGCTACACCTTC
.	TRBJ1-5	.	TRBV29-1	CSARDLDQPQHF	TGCAGCGCCCGGGATCTGGATCAGCCCCAGCATTTT
.	TRBJ2-6	.	TRBV6-5	CASNDAGSGANVLTF	TGTGCCAGCAATGATGCAGGCTCTGGGGCCAACGTCCTGACTTTC
.	TRBJ2-7	.	TRBV9	CASSVDTRSYEQYF	TGTGCCAGCAGCGTAGATACTCGAAGCTACGAGCAGTACTTC
.	TRBJ2-3	.	TRBV7-9	CASSLAQAADTQYF	TGTGCCAGCAGCTTAGCGCAGGCAGCAGATACGCAGTATTTT